This TCR beta chain is drawn from a study of regulatory T cells in long-lasting Graves disease (dated by TCRdb to the early 2020s). For the wider study: Patients with newly diagnosed Graves' disease had been on antithyroid drugs for under 3 months. Persistent Graves' disease patients were compared with newly diagnosed Graves' disease patients by peripheral blood TCR sequencing and RNA sequencing. The study was conducted in China and was registered as a clinical trial. TCR sequencing covered 13 persistent and around 20 newly diagnosed Graves' disease patients, some 35 samples in total.

The germline V gene yields SGHAT for CDR1 and FQNNGV for CDR2. V is cut back by 2 bases and J by 6 bases, with 7 bases in the junction unmatched. The CDR3 covers 16 residues, taking in both the cysteine and the phenylalanine. Only the CDR3 region is kept as DNA, spanning 48 bases read in frame from base 1. Library creation used multiplex PCR. Instrument used: Illumina HiSeq 4000. To build TCR beta libraries, CDR3 regions were amplified by Arm-PCR using iRepertoire HTBI primers. PCR products were gel purified before sequencing. The authors processed their data as follows. Gene usage analysis of CDR3 amino acid clonotypes relied on the approximately 60 TRBV and 12 to 15 TRBJ segments identified across samples. Filtered high-quality paired reads were merged into contigs using COPE and FqMerger. BLAST was used to align contigs to IMGT TRBV, TRBD and TRBJ reference genes, and CDR3 was defined according to IMGT. Any clonotype with a frequency above 0.1% was counted as a highly expanded clone. Shannon entropy was used to measure repertoire diversity, and the Gini coefficient was used to measure V-J evenness. Clonotypes shared by more than one individual were considered public. TCRdb itself trimmed the public reads at Q25 with fastp, ran MiXCR and retained productive beta chains. Entries that share a CDR3 protein sequence are merged under the most common genes and DNA. Clone size and V and J calls follow TCRdb, not the original study. This sample holds 300,000 to 400,000 distinct CDR3 sequences; over 15% were observed only once. The ten largest clones take up 38% of the sample.

This clonotype was picked up many times. Its antigen remains undetermined. One base away there is no much larger clone; base qualities are not given. General study outcomes and caveats: Persistent patients shared more public clonotypes among themselves (around 3,000) than newly diagnosed patients did (roughly 920). Persistent disease showed preferential use of TRBV28, TRBJ1-2 and TRBJ2-5, whereas newly diagnosed disease favored TRBV20-1 and TRBJ2-1. Sequencing and analysis were restricted to the TCR beta chain. Only peripheral blood was studied, because thyroid tissue, the primary lesion, was inaccessible. Persistent Graves' disease patients showed lower TCR Shannon entropy and fewer highly expanded clones than newly diagnosed patients, suggesting clonal expansion. The authors noted that the small sample size was a limitation that may lower accuracy.

This specimen's time point label, interpreted: newly diagnosed GD, antithyroid drugs for less than 3 months. RNA was extracted from PBMCs in TRIzol for both TCR sequencing and RNA sequencing. The diagnosis of Graves' disease followed American Thyroid Association guidelines. Patients were recruited from an endocrinology department in Xi'an, China. From each patient, nine milliliters of peripheral blood was collected into an EDTA anticoagulant tube. Ficoll Paque Plus density gradient separation was used to isolate PBMCs, and no further T cell sorting was done. An Agilent 2100 Bioanalyzer and agarose gel were used to check RNA quality, while a NanoDrop 2000 measured RNA concentration.

Here the chain combines TRBV11-2 and TRBJ2-1; TRBD1 aligns with 10 central bases. The sequencing used peripheral blood mononuclear cells (PBMCs), collected at new diagnosis, from a patient treated with antithyroid drugs. The source is a female donor with Graves disease. The CDR3: CASSLYWDRGTNEQFF. The DNA reads TGTGCCAGCAGCTTATATTGGGACAGGGGCACCAATGAGCAGTTCTTC.